These T cell receptor beta chains were read from a single sample in a study of T cells after yellow fever vaccination. TCRdb reprocessed the 5' RACE reads via MiXCR and lists one record per CDR3 protein. The sample holds hundreds of thousands of distinct CDR3 sequences, around an eighth seen once. This material consisted of PBMCs, taken on the day of the yellow fever booster vaccination. These receptors all come from a man aged 25 to 40 who received the YFV17D yellow fever vaccine. Each CDR3 is given with its conserved first and last residue. D genes are given only for firm matches. Some rows have no size entry. The others give once, few or many, or a class for an expanded clone.

>TRBJ2-4|few|TRBV12-3/TRBV12-4|-
TGTGCCAGCAGTTTACACGGAGGAGCCAAAAACATTCAGTACTTC
CASSLHGGAKNIQYF
>TRBJ2-7|few|TRBV6-5|TRBD2
TGTGCCAGCAGTTACGTTTCGGGGGGGTTCCGCGAGCAGTACTTC
CASSYVSGGFREQYF
>TRBJ2-1|few|TRBV5-1|TRBD2
TGCGCCAGCAGCCCCGAGACTAGCGGGAGATTGGAGAATGAGCAGTTCTTC
CASSPETSGRLENEQFF
>TRBJ1-1|-|TRBV6-1|-
TGTGCCATCAGGCAGGGTTTGAACACTGAAGCTTTCTTT
CAIRQGLNTEAFF
>TRBJ1-3|few|TRBV6-5|-
TGTGCCAGCAGTTACTCGAGGGGAAACACCATATATTTT
CASSYSRGNTIYF
>TRBJ2-3|few|TRBV29-1|-
TGCAGCGGCGGGACAACAGAAAATACGCAGTATTTT
CSGGTTENTQYF
>TRBJ2-7|-|TRBV4-3|-
TGCGCCAGCAGCCAAGCTTACAGAAACGAGCAGTACTTC
CASSQAYRNEQYF
>TRBJ2-1|few|TRBV6-2/TRBV6-3|-
TGTGCCAGCAGTTGGAAAACCTTCAATGAGCAGTTCTTC
CASSWKTFNEQFF
>TRBJ2-7|-|TRBV20-1|-
TGCAGTGCCAGGTCCAGCTCCTACGAGCAGTACTTC
CSARSSSYEQYF
>TRBJ2-7|many|TRBV15|-
TGTGCCACCAGCAGAGATGACTACGAGCAGTACTTC
CATSRDDYEQYF
>TRBJ1-1|few|TRBV7-2|TRBD1
TGTGCCAGCAGCCTACCGGGACAGGTAGCTTTCTTT
CASSLPGQVAFF
>TRBJ2-5|-|TRBV7-2|-
TGTGCCAGCAACCCAACGACCCGTCCCCGAGGGGAGACCCAGTACTTC
CASNPTTRPRGETQYF
>TRBJ2-1|few|TRBV5-5|TRBD2
TGTGCCAGCAGCTTGGCCGGGACTAGCGCAACAAATGAGCAGTTCTTC
CASSLAGTSATNEQFF
>TRBJ2-7|-|TRBV6-5|-
TGTGCCAGCAGTTACGAGCGACAGGGAGGGCTCGAGCAGTACTTC
CASSYERQGGLEQYF
>TRBJ2-7|few|TRBV12-3/TRBV12-4|-
TGTGCCAGCAGTTTAGGGGCCCAGGGCGAGCAGTACTTC
CASSLGAQGEQYF
>TRBJ1-3|many|TRBV7-8|-
TGTGCCAGCAGCTTAATGGGGTCCTCTGGAAACACCATATATTTT
CASSLMGSSGNTIYF
>TRBJ2-5|-|TRBV7-8|-
TGTGCCAGCAGCCTGTACAGGGCCCAGTGGCAAGAGACCCAGTACTTC
CASSLYRAQWQETQYF
>TRBJ2-5|few|TRBV15|TRBD1
TGTGCCACCACCCCGGGACAGGGTGGTCAAGAGACCCAGTACTTC
CATTPGQGGQETQYF
>TRBJ1-4|-|TRBV27|-
TGTGCCAGCAGTTTAAGTCCAAGTAATGAAAAACTGTTTTTT
CASSLSPSNEKLFF
>TRBJ2-4|-|TRBV4-3|TRBD2
TGCGCCAGCAGCCAAGCCGCAAGGTCGAGCGGGAGAGGGAACATTCAGTACTTC
CASSQAARSSGRGNIQYF
>TRBJ2-7|-|TRBV7-2|-
TGTGCCAGCAGCACCACGCGGGGCGGCACCTACGAGCGGTACTTC
CASSTTRGGTYERYF
>TRBJ2-3|few|TRBV14|-
TGTGCCAGCAGCCGCGATCGACGACGCCGAGATACGCAGTATTTT
CASSRDRRRRDTQYF
>TRBJ2-4|-|TRBV19|-
TGTGCCAGTTGGGAGGCGGCCAAAAACATTCAGTACTTC
CASWEAAKNIQYF
>TRBJ2-3|few|TRBV24-1|TRBD2
TGTGCCACCAGTGACCCGGGACTAGCGGGAGCAAAAGATACGCAGTATTTT
CATSDPGLAGAKDTQYF
>TRBJ2-7|-|TRBV28|-
TGTGCCAGCAGTCTCACCGCGTGGACGACGCCCTACGAGCAGTACTTC
CASSLTAWTTPYEQYF
>TRBJ2-3|few|TRBV12-3/TRBV12-4|TRBD2
TGTGCCAGCAGTTTGGCTAGCGGGAGAGGGGGGGATACGCAGTATTTT
CASSLASGRGGDTQYF
>TRBJ2-7|-|TRBV15|-
TGTGCCACCAGCAACTCTCCGGGCATCCACGAGCAGTACTTC
CATSNSPGIHEQYF
>TRBJ2-1|-|TRBV12-3/TRBV12-4|-
TGTGCCAGCGCCCTAACGGGAGAACATGAGCAGTTCTTC
CASALTGEHEQFF
>TRBJ1-2|few|TRBV29-1|-
TGCAGCGTTACTACGGTGGATTATGGCTACACCTTC
CSVTTVDYGYTF
>TRBJ2-4|-|TRBV7-2|-
TGTGCCAGCAGCTTAGAGAGGGCGGGAAAAAACATTCAGTACTTC
CASSLERAGKNIQYF
>TRBJ2-7|-|TRBV5-1|TRBD1
TGCGCCAGCAGCTCCGGGGACAGGGCCTACGAGCAGTACTTC
CASSSGDRAYEQYF
>TRBJ1-6|few|TRBV20-1|TRBD1
TGCAGTGCTAGAAATTCGGGACAGGCATTCGGACCCCTCCACTTT
CSARNSGQAFGPLHF
>TRBJ1-4|-|TRBV27|-
TGTGCCAGCAGTTTATGGGGCCCCGGGGCTAATGAAAAACTGTTTTTT
CASSLWGPGANEKLFF
>TRBJ2-3|-|TRBV7-2|-
TGTGCCAGCAGCTTAGCGACTGTAGGGGCGGGATCCACAGATACGCAGTATTTT
CASSLATVGAGSTDTQYF
>TRBJ2-5|few|TRBV5-1|TRBD1
TGCGCCAGCAGCTTGGGACAGGGCAACCAAGAGACCCAGTACTTC
CASSLGQGNQETQYF
>TRBJ2-1|few|TRBV11-2|-
TGTGCCAGCAGCTTAGATTTCGGCGGTAGTGAGCAGTTCTTC
CASSLDFGGSEQFF
>TRBJ2-1|-|TRBV7-9|-
TGTGCCAGCAGCAGGCGACTAGGCGGCGATGAGCAGTTCTTC
CASSRRLGGDEQFF
>TRBJ2-5|few|TRBV6-1|-
TGTGCCAGCAGTAGGCCACTCTTCGGAGAGACCCAGTACTTC
CASSRPLFGETQYF
>TRBJ2-1|-|TRBV29-1|-
TGCAGCGTTGGTAGCGCGGGGAATGAGCAGTTCTTC
CSVGSAGNEQFF
>TRBJ2-7|few|TRBV7-2|-
TGTGCCAGCAGCTTAGTTGGGGGAAAGGGGCGCGAGCAGTACTTC
CASSLVGGKGREQYF
>TRBJ1-1|few|TRBV29-1|-
TGCAGCGTTGAAACCCGACAGGTGGTGGGGACTGAAGCTTTCTTT
CSVETRQVVGTEAFF
>TRBJ2-2|few|TRBV7-9|TRBD1
TGTGCCAGCAGCATAACAGGGGGCCTGGCCGGGGAGCTGTTTTTT
CASSITGGLAGELFF
>TRBJ2-1|few|TRBV29-1|-
TGCAGCGTTGAATTGGACTTAAATGAGCAGTTCTTC
CSVELDLNEQFF
>TRBJ2-7|few|TRBV7-9|-
TGTGCCAGCAGCCAGGCGTGGACGGACCACTACGAGCAGTACTTC
CASSQAWTDHYEQYF
>TRBJ2-3|-|TRBV27|TRBD2
TGTGCCAGCAGTAGAGAGAGACTAGCGATGCCAGATACGCAGTATTTT
CASSRERLAMPDTQYF
>TRBJ2-5|-|TRBV19|-
TGTGCCAGTAGTATGGGGGCGTTCGAAGAGACCCAGTACTTC
CASSMGAFEETQYF
>TRBJ2-5|few|TRBV24-1|TRBD1
TGTGCCACCAGTGATCGGACAGGGCTAGGGGAGACCCAGTACTTC
CATSDRTGLGETQYF
>TRBJ1-1|few|TRBV27|-
TGTGCCAGCAAAAAGGGGGGTATGAACACTGAAGCTTTCTTT
CASKKGGMNTEAFF
>TRBJ2-3|-|TRBV6-2/TRBV6-3|TRBD2
TGTGCCAGCAGTTACCCCGGCGGGAGTGTGGCAGATACGCAGTATTTT
CASSYPGGSVADTQYF